Reported below is one TCR beta chain. Germline CDR1 reads MNHNS; CDR2 reads SASEGT. V was cut by 1 base and J by 4 bases, with 16 bases left in between. The CDR3 runs 16 residues. In the authors' methods: Scientists estimated how many nucleated cells there were by amplifying reference gene primers. Here immunoSEQ multiplex PCR was the method, and the copy in TCRdb shows in-frame clones only, minus some. V, J and clone size are those of that table, while D and trimming were read from the DNA. Of fewer than 300,000 clones detected, more than 85% appear once; the ten largest clones hold over 7.5%. The data derive from a study of blood T cell repertoires in COVID-19. Across the study: T cells, B-cell-depleted T cells, or PBMCs supplied cDNA or gDNA.

This receptor was identified in a man aged 35 to 55 who had recovered from COVID-19. Input material: PBMCs or T cells enriched from blood (not recorded which). The chain links TRBV6-1 to TRBJ1-1, with D tentatively TRBD1 (6 bases). The CDR3 sequence: CASSEVETGLITEAFF. DNA of the CDR3: TGTGCCAGCAGTGAAGTGGAGACAGGTTTGATCACTGAAGCTTTCTTT.